Listed here are 21 T cell receptor beta chains from one sample, sequenced in a study of cytomegalovirus exposure and HLA in healthy donors. Vbeta (60) and Jbeta (13) primers were used in the PCR. Clones were sequenced by immunoSEQ multiplex PCR, and TCRdb holds only the in-frame ones, with some missing. Of about 130,000 clones in the sample, around four fifths are singletons; the top ten hold over 15%. The sample taken for sequencing was PBMCs. The receptors come from a man aged 18 to 29 in good health and CMV-seropositive.

This chain uses TRBV2 with TRBJ2-3; a weak D match, TRBD2 (5 bases). The CDR3 consists of 13 residues. CDR1 SNHLY and CDR2 FYNNEI come from the germline V gene. V lost 7 bases and J lost 2, with 10 bases in between. The CDR3 DNA is TGTGCCAGCATTAGGGAGTACACAGATACGCAGTATTTT. As protein: CASIREYTDTQYF.

This chain uses TRBV29-1 with TRBJ1-1; 7 bases map to TRBD1. Germline V gene data show CDR1 as SQVTM and CDR2 as ANQGSEA. This CDR3 is built from 14 residues. J was trimmed by 3 bases and V by 6 bases; bases with no gene match: 10. The CDR3 here is CSVFRQGRDTEAFF. The CDR3, as DNA: TGCAGCGTCTTCAGACAGGGAAGGGACACTGAAGCTTTCTTT.

The chain has TRBV9 and TRBJ2-5; 8 nucleotides align to TRBD2. Per germline, CDR1 SGDLS and CDR2 YYNGEE. This CDR3 region has 15 residues. V trimming: 2 bases; J trimming: 1 base; junction bases outside the gene matches: 4. The DNA for the CDR3 is TGTGCCAGCAGCGTGTCCGGGGGGGCCCAAGAGACCCAGTACTTC. Translating it yields CASSVSGGAQETQYF.

The V gene is TRBV18, the J gene TRBJ2-1, with 12 bases aligning to TRBD2. The CDR3 consists of 18 residues. The V and J ends lost 5 bases and 0 bases, in that order; junction bases with no gene match: 8. Germline assignment: CDR1 KGHSH and CDR2 LQKENI. CDR3 region: CASSERLAGEPSYNEQFF. The CDR3 region has the DNA TGTGCCAGCTCAGAGAGACTAGCGGGGGAACCCTCCTACAATGAGCAGTTCTTC.

Only a few counts were recorded for this clone. The rearrangement uses TRBV19 and TRBJ2-3, with 9 bases aligning to TRBD1. Germline values: CDR1 LNHDA, CDR2 SQIVND (reference sequence). V dropped 9 bases and J dropped 2; count of bases not matched to a gene: 6. This CDR3 is 14 amino acids long. The CDR3 protein is CASSGQGHTDTQYF. In DNA form, the CDR3 reads TGTGCCAGCTCCGGACAGGGGCACACAGATACGCAGTATTTT.

This clone occurred many times. The chain is built from TRBV6-6 and TRBJ1-2; D gene ambiguous. Per the germline V gene, CDR1 is MNHNY and CDR2 is SVGAGI (reference sequence). The CDR3 has 12 residues. V was cut by 8 bases and J by 0 bases, with 7 bases left in between. CDR3 sequence reads: CASGETNYGYTF. For the CDR3, the DNA is TGTGCCAGCGGAGAAACTAACTATGGCTACACCTTC.

The chain employs TRBV2 and TRBJ2-1; 9 nucleotides match TRBD1. Germline CDR1 and CDR2: SNHLY and FYNNEI. The V gene end was trimmed by 7 bases and the J gene end by 7 bases; junction bases not matched to a gene: 8. The CDR3 loop spans 14 amino acids. The CDR3 region is CASTSRDRANEQFF. In nucleotides, the CDR3 is TGTGCCAGCACGTCCCGGGACAGGGCGAATGAGCAGTTCTTC.

The genes are TRBV19 and TRBJ1-2; D gene unclear. This CDR3 spans 17 amino acids. Deletions cut 2 bases from V and 6 bases from J, with 22 bases between. In germline, CDR1 is LNHDA, CDR2 SQIVND (reference sequence). The CDR3 sequence is CASSIFPPLAGWDGYTF. The CDR3 DNA reads as TGTGCCAGTAGTATATTCCCCCCCCTGGCAGGTTGGGATGGCTACACCTTC.

The V gene is TRBV5-4, the J gene TRBJ1-6; D not certain. The ends were cut back, 0 bases at V and 5 bases at J, with 12 bases in the middle. Per germline, CDR1 SGHNT and CDR2 YYREEE (reference sequence). CDR3 length: 16 residues. CDR3 coding DNA: TGTGCCAGCAGCTTGGAGCTGGGCGCGAATAATTCACCCCTCCACTTT. This translates into CASSLELGANNSPLHF.

The rearrangement joins TRBV19 to TRBJ1-2; 9 bases are a match to TRBD1. The CDR3 runs to 13 residues. The junction had 2 bases not matched to a gene; V was cut back by 6 bases and J by 3 bases. Germline V gives CDR1 LNHDA, CDR2 SQIVND (reference sequence). CDR3 region: CASRRTGDYGYTF. In nucleotides, the CDR3 is TGTGCCAGTAGGAGGACAGGGGACTATGGCTACACCTTC.

The rearrangement links TRBV14 to TRBJ1-2; 8 positions agree with TRBD1. Germline CDR1 and CDR2: SGHDN and FVKESK. Unmatched junction bases numbered 8, after V lost 1 base and J lost 4 bases. This CDR3 spans 16 amino acids. DNA of the CDR3: TGTGCCAGCAGCCAAGTGGGGACAGGAAAGGGCTATGGCTACACCTTC. The encoded protein is CASSQVGTGKGYGYTF.

J is TRBJ2-3 and V is TRBV30; D might be TRBD2 (6 bases). Per the germline V gene, CDR1 is GTSNPN and CDR2 is SVGIG (reference sequence). The CDR3 has 14 residues. V was cut by 7 bases and J by 4 bases, with 18 bases left in between. The CDR3 nucleotides are TGTGCCTTAATCAGCGGGCTTGGGGCAGATACGCAGTATTTT. Translating it yields CALISGLGADTQYF.

There are a few counts of this clone. The chain uses TRBV5-1 and TRBJ1-6; TRBD1 agrees at 8 bases. Germline CDR1 and CDR2: SGHRS and YFSETQ. The length of the CDR3 is 14 residues. Trimming removed 4 bases from V and 10 bases from J; junction bases left unmatched: 7. The CDR3 DNA follows: TGCGCCAGCAGCCCGGGACAGGAGGAATCACCCCTCCACTTT. This translates into CASSPGQEESPLHF.

The V call is TRBV5-8, the J call TRBJ1-1, with D perhaps matching TRBD1 (6 bases). Germline V gives CDR1 SGHTS, CDR2 YDEGEE. This CDR3 spans 14 amino acids. V was clipped by 0 bases and J by 5 bases, with 11 bases between them. The CDR3 region is CASSLGGLITEAFF. DNA for the CDR3: TGTGCCAGCAGCTTGGGGGGGCTTATAACTGAAGCTTTCTTT.

This chain connects TRBV9 to TRBJ1-1; D is unclear. This CDR3 is 13 amino acids long. Trimming left V 0 bases short and J 10 bases short, with 13 bases between. Germline V CDR1 and CDR2: SGDLS, YYNGEE. The CDR3 DNA sequence: TGTGCCAGCAGCGTAGATTCGAGGGAGGGAGCTTTCTTT. Its protein is CASSVDSREGAFF.

About this clone itself: Relative to the germline gene, one junction end is altered; a read error may explain this. The chain carries TRBV29-1 and TRBJ2-2; perhaps TRBD1 as D (6 bases). From germline, CDR1 is SQVTM and CDR2 ANQGSEA. The CDR3 spans 12 residues. The CDR3 bases are TGCAGCGTCAGGTGGACAGCCGGGGTGCTGTTTTTT. Encoded protein: CSVRWTAGVLFF.

This chain connects TRBV5-6 to TRBJ2-7, with unresolved D. The CDR3 spans 13 residues. V was cut by 0 bases and J by 0 bases, with 4 bases left in between. CDR1 SGHDT and CDR2 YYEEEE come from the germline V gene. This chain's CDR3 is CASSLDTSYEQYF. The CDR3 DNA reads TGTGCCAGCAGCTTGGACACCTCCTACGAGCAGTACTTC.

The chain has TRBV6-5 and TRBJ2-3, with a weak D call TRBD2 (6 bases). The CDR3 totals 14 residues. Trimming took off 6 bases at V and 0 bases at J, with 10 bases between the two ends. Germline-derived CDR1 and CDR2 are MNHEY and SVGAGI. CDR3: CASSRDFSTDTQYF. CDR3 sequence (DNA): TGTGCCAGCAGCAGGGACTTCAGCACAGATACGCAGTATTTT.

V and J are TRBV30 and TRBJ2-5; perhaps TRBD2 as D (6 bases). The CDR3 loop spans 13 amino acids. Germline CDR1 and CDR2: GTSNPN and SVGIG (reference sequence). The V and J ends lost 4 bases and 4 bases respectively, with 13 bases between them. Here the CDR3 reads CAWTLGGRETQYF. DNA for the CDR3: TGTGCCTGGACCCTGGGGGGAAGAGAGACCCAGTACTTC.

The chain links TRBV15 to TRBJ1-6, with D possibly being TRBD1 (6 bases). Trimming left V 0 bases short and J 10 bases short, with 22 bases between. This CDR3 spans 18 amino acids. Germline CDR1 is LNHNV and CDR2 is YYDKDF (reference sequence). CDR3 sequence reads: CATSRDLGSAGEDSPLHF. In nucleotides, the CDR3 is TGTGCCACCAGCAGAGACCTGGGATCGGCAGGGGAAGACTCACCCCTCCACTTT.

This chain connects TRBV14 to TRBJ1-1; D gene ambiguous. The CDR3 has 13 residues. The V end was cut by 0 bases, the J end by 3 bases, with 5 bases between. CDR1 SGHDN and CDR2 FVKESK come from the germline V gene. This CDR3 reads CASSQDSDTEAFF. CDR3 DNA: TGTGCCAGCAGCCAAGACAGCGACACTGAAGCTTTCTTT.